Each of the 13 T cell receptor beta chains below was sequenced from the same sample in a study of regulatory T cells in long-lasting Graves disease (dated by TCRdb to about 2021). The sample's time point label, in plain terms: newly diagnosed GD, antithyroid drugs for less than 3 months. For both TCR sequencing and RNA sequencing, RNA was extracted from PBMCs in TRIzol. Libraries were prepared through multiplex PCR. Sequenced on an Illumina HiSeq 4000. To build TCR beta libraries, CDR3 regions were amplified by Arm-PCR using iRepertoire HTBI primers. TCRdb redid the processing of the public reads, applying fastp at Q25 and MiXCR, and retained in-frame beta chains. Entries that share a CDR3 protein sequence are merged under the most common genes and DNA. The sample profile shows around 400,000 distinct CDR3 sequences; around 15% of them were found once. The ten top clones hold about 20% of the sample.

The input for sequencing was peripheral blood mononuclear cells (PBMCs), taken at new diagnosis, from a patient treated with antithyroid drugs. The receptors here all came from a female donor with Graves disease.

This clonotype came up many times. DNA for the CDR3: TGTGCCAGCAGCTCCCCCCCCGCGGGCACAGATACGCAGTATTTT. It codes for CASSSPPAGTDTQYF. The rearrangement joins TRBV13 to TRBJ2-3; D not certain. Germline V CDR1 and CDR2: PRHDT, FYEKMQ (reference sequence). This CDR3 is built from 15 residues. The germline V and J ends were trimmed by 4 bases and 1 base, with 12 bases remaining between them.

The gene calls are TRBV5-1 and TRBJ2-7, with D possibly matching TRBD2 (6 bases). CDR1 and CDR2 (germline): SGHRS, YFSETQ. V was trimmed by 4 bases and J by 3 bases, leaving 20 bases between them. The CDR3 length is 16 residues. CDR3 nucleotides: TGCGCCAGCAGCCGAGGGGCTAGCGAGATCCTCTACGAGCAGTACTTC. This codes for CASSRGASEILYEQYF.

The chain combines TRBV15 with TRBJ1-2; D ambiguous. V lost 3 bases to trimming and J lost 3 bases, with 14 bases between them. Germline V gives CDR1 LNHNV, CDR2 YYDKDF (reference sequence). The CDR3 extends over 15 amino acids. This CDR3 is CATSRLSSAYYGYTF. DNA for the CDR3: TGTGCCACCAGCAGGCTCTCCAGCGCCTACTATGGCTACACCTTC. Full variable domain (outside the CDR3, taken from reference TRBV15 and TRBJ1-2): DAMVIQNPRYQVTQFGKPVTLSCSQTLNHNVMYWYQQKSSQAPKLLFHYYDKDFNNEADTPDNFQSRRPNTSFCFLDIRSPGLGDTAMYLCATSRLSSAYYGYTFGSGTRLTVV.

The gene calls are TRBV18 and TRBJ1-6; 12 bases agree with TRBD1. The CDR3 is 16 residues long. The trim removed 0 bases at V and 10 bases at J, leaving 4 bases unmatched. Germline V gene sequence: CDR1 KGHSH, CDR2 LQKENI. As DNA, the CDR3 is TGTGCCAGCTCACCACCTTTTGGGACAGGGGGCTCACCCCTCCACTTT. Protein sequence: CASSPPFGTGGSPLHF.

This clonotype was counted at least ten times. The genes are TRBV3-1 and TRBJ2-5; weak D call: TRBD2 (5 bases). This CDR3 contains 13 residues. Germline V gene sequence: CDR1 LGHDT, CDR2 YNNKEL (reference sequence). V was cut by 3 bases and J by 7 bases, with 12 bases left in between. Written as DNA, the CDR3 is TGTGCCAGCAGCCAGGGTGACGGGATGACCCAGTACTTC. Its protein is CASSQGDGMTQYF.

This clonotype was seen only a few times. The V and J genes are TRBV18 and TRBJ2-1; D not certain. The length of the CDR3 is 16 residues. The V end was cut by 0 bases, the J end by 4 bases, with 13 bases between. The germline V gene encodes CDR1 KGHSH and CDR2 LQKENI. The CDR3 spells CASSPPLHSLYNEQFF. The CDR3 DNA reads as TGTGCCAGCTCACCACCGTTGCACTCCCTATACAATGAGCAGTTCTTC.

This clonotype has a count of ten or more. The chain recombines TRBV2 with TRBJ1-5; TRBD1 agrees at 7 bases. The CDR3 spans 15 residues. V trimming: 7 bases; J trimming: 1 base; junction bases outside the gene matches: 7. Germline CDR1 reads SNHLY; CDR2 reads FYNNEI. The CDR3 here is CASTEGAGSNQPQHF. The CDR3 DNA sequence: TGTGCCAGCACGGAGGGGGCTGGCAGCAATCAGCCCCAGCATTTT.

The chain links TRBV4-1 to TRBJ1-1; D call uncertain. Trimming removed 1 base from V and 2 bases from J, with 11 bases in between. Germline CDR1 reads MGHRA; CDR2 reads YSYEKL. The CDR3 has 15 amino acids. The CDR3 coding sequence is TGCGCCAGCAGCCAAGCTTTACGGCGTAACACTGAAGCTTTCTTT. As protein: CASSQALRRNTEAFF.

There are many counts of this clonotype. V and J are TRBV5-1 and TRBJ2-7, with D uncertain. The germline V and J ends were trimmed by 0 bases and 4 bases, with 11 bases remaining between them. The V gene's germline CDR1 is SGHRS and CDR2 YFSETQ. The CDR3 runs to 14 residues. CDR3 sequence: CASSLAPDLYEQYF. Written as DNA, the CDR3 is TGCGCCAGCAGCTTGGCTCCAGACTTGTACGAGCAGTACTTC.

The chain couples TRBV5-1 to TRBJ1-5, with D perhaps matching TRBD1 (6 bases). CDR1 is SGHRS, CDR2 YFSETQ, per germline. The germline V and J ends were trimmed by 6 bases and 3 bases, with 16 bases remaining between them. This CDR3 contains 15 residues. Here the CDR3 DNA reads TGCGCCAGCATGGGAGTCGGGGGCTCCAATCAGCCCCAGCATTTT. This encodes CASMGVGGSNQPQHF.

This clonotype was detected ten times or more. The chain has TRBV2 and TRBJ2-7, with 10 bases that match TRBD1. Germline trimming cut 7 bases from V and 0 bases from J; bases unmatched to any gene: 3. The CDR3 loop spans 14 amino acids. Germline CDR1 SNHLY, CDR2 FYNNEI. CDR3 loop: CASKRTGGSYEQYF. The DNA for the CDR3 is TGTGCCAGCAAACGGACAGGGGGCTCCTACGAGCAGTACTTC.

The V call is TRBV27, the J call TRBJ2-1, with D possibly being TRBD1 (6 bases). The length of the CDR3 is 15 residues. V was clipped by 5 bases and J by 3 bases, with 14 bases between them. Germline V gene lookup returns CDR1 MNHEY and CDR2 SMNVEV (reference sequence). The CDR3 nucleotides are TGTGCCAGCAGTCACCCGGGACAAGGCTACAATGAGCAGTTCTTC. Translation: CASSHPGQGYNEQFF.

Concerning this clonotype: Sequence at one end of the junction differs from germline and may be a read error. The V and J genes are TRBV6-2 or TRBV6-3 and TRBJ2-5; TRBD2 aligns across 12 bases. The CDR3 consists of 16 residues. Germline V gene sequence: CDR1 MNHEY, CDR2 SVGEGT. In nucleotides, the CDR3 is TGTGCCAGCAGGGGAGGACTAGCGGGGTTGCAAGGGACCCAGTACTTC. It translates to CASRGGLAGLQGTQYF.